The source of this T cell receptor beta chain is a study of cytomegalovirus exposure and HLA in healthy donors. Vbeta (60) and Jbeta (13) primers were used in the PCR. Clones were read by immunoSEQ multiplex PCR, and TCRdb kept only the in-frame ones, dropping some. The profile shows tens of thousands of clones, over 60% of them singletons. The germline CDR1 and CDR2 sequences are MGHRA and YSYEKL. The CDR3 length is 14 residues. Trimming took off 0 bases at V and 7 bases at J, with 12 bases between the two ends. The sample was PBMCs. The clonotype originates from a man aged 25 to 45 in good health and CMV-seronegative. The rearrangement joins TRBV4-1 to TRBJ1-1, with TRBD1 as a possible D gene (5 bases). The CDR3 DNA reads TGCGCCAGCAGCCAAGAGTCTTTGGGGCGTGAAGCTTTCTTT. Translation: CASSQESLGREAFF.